The sequence of this TCR beta chain was determined in a study of blood T cells in healthy people across ages. Study-level results: The study lacked donor CMV status, which possibly confounded expanded clonotype changes. PBMCs left unsorted prevented a conclusive naive versus antigen-experienced comparison.

This CDR3 region has 14 residues. With V trimmed by 3 bases and J by 6 bases, 7 bases remained unmatched. Germline V gene sequence: CDR1 SEHNR, CDR2 FQNEAQ (reference sequence). For this clonotype: The antigen is undetermined.

A second PCR of 7 to 11 cycles used a sample-barcoded 5' primer and a J-beta primer mix. Sequencing recovered at least 2.5 million CDR3-containing paired-end reads from each sample. Via MiXCR, TCRdb re-called the 5' RACE reads, giving one row per CDR3 protein. The sample records roughly 650,000 distinct CDR3 sequences, about 32% being singletons. The J gene is TRBJ1-2, the V gene TRBV7-9; 7 positions agree with TRBD1. This TCR was sampled from a woman aged 80 or older in good health. What was sequenced was blood. Here the CDR3 DNA reads TGTGCCAGCAGCTTCACGACAGGGTTGAATGGCTACACCTTC. Its protein is CASSFTTGLNGYTF.